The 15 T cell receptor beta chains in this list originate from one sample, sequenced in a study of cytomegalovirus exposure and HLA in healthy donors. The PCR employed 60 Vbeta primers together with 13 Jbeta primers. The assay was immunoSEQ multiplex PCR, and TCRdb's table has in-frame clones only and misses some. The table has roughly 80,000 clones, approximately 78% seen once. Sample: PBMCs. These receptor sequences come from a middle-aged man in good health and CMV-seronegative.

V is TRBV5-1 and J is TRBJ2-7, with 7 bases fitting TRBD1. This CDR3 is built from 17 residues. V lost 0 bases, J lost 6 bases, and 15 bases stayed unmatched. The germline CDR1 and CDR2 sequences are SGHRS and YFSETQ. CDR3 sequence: CASSLGPQGVTWSEQYF. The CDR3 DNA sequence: TGCGCCAGCAGCTTGGGGCCCCAGGGGGTAACGTGGAGCGAGCAGTACTTC.

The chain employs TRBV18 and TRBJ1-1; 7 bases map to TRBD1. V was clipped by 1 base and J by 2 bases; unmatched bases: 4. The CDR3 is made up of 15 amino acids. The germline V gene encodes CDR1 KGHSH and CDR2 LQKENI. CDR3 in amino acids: CASSPLTGANTEAFF. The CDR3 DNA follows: TGTGCCAGCTCACCACTTACAGGGGCAAACACTGAAGCTTTCTTT.

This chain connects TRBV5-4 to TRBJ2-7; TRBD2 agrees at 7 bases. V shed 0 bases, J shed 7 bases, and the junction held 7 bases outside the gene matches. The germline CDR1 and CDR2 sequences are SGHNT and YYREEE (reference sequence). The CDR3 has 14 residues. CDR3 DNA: TGTGCCAGCAGCTTGGAGAGCGGGGCCAGGGAGCAGTACTTC. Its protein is CASSLESGAREQYF.

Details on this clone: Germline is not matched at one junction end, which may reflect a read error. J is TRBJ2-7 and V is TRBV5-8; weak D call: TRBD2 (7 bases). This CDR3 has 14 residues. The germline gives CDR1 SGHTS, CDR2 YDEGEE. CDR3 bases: TGTACCAGCAGCTTCCGAGGGGGAGGGCGCGAGCAGTACTTC. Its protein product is CTSSFRGGGREQYF.

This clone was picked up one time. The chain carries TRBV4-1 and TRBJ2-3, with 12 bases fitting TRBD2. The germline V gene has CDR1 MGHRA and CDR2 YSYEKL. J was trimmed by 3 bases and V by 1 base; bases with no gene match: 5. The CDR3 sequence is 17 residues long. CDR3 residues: CASSQGTSGAWTDTQYF. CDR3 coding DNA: TGCGCCAGCAGCCAAGGGACTAGCGGGGCGTGGACAGATACGCAGTATTTT.

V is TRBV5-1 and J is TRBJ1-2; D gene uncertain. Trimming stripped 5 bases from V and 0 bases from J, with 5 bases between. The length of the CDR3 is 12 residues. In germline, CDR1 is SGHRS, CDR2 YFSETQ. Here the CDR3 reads CASRAANYGYTF. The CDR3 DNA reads TGCGCCAGCAGGGCAGCTAACTATGGCTACACCTTC.

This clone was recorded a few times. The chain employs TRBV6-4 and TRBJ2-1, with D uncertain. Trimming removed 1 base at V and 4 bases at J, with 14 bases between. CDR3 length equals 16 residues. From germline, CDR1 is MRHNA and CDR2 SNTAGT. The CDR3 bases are TGTGCCAGCAGTGACTTAAGCACAGCCGATTACAATGAGCAGTTCTTC. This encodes CASSDLSTADYNEQFF.

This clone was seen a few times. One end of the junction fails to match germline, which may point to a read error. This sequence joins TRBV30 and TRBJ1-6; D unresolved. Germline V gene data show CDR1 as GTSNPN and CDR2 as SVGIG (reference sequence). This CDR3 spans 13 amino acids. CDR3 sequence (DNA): TGTGCCTGTAGTGGCGGGGTAGGTTCACCCCTCCACTTT. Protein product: CACSGGVGSPLHF.

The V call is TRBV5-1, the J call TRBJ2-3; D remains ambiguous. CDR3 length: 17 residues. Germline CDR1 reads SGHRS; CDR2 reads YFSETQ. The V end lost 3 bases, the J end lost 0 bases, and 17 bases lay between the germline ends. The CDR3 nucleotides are TGCGCCAGCAGCTCAATCGCAGGCGTCCGAAGCACAGATACGCAGTATTTT. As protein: CASSSIAGVRSTDTQYF.

CDR3 sequence: CASSPIRDRGKNIQYF. The CDR3 DNA is TGTGCCAGCTCACCAATACGGGACAGGGGCAAAAACATTCAGTACTTC. The V gene is TRBV18, the J gene TRBJ2-4; 10 nucleotides match TRBD1. From germline, CDR1 is KGHSH and CDR2 LQKENI. V shed 2 bases, J shed 3 bases, and the junction held 4 bases outside the gene matches. The CDR3 extends over 16 amino acids.

The CDR3 DNA reads as TGTGCCAGCAGCTTGGCCGGTGGGAATGGGGGCGAAGCTTTCTTT. Protein sequence: CASSLAGGNGGEAFF. The chain uses TRBV5-5 and TRBJ1-1; weak D call: TRBD1 (6 bases). The V and J ends lost 0 bases and 8 bases respectively, with 17 bases between them. This CDR3 spans 15 amino acids. CDR1 and CDR2 (germline): SGHKS, YYEKEE (reference sequence). Combining the CDR3 with reference TRBV5-5 and TRBJ1-1 gives the whole variable domain DAGVTQSPTHLIKTRGQQVTLRCSPISGHKSVSWYQQVLGQGPQFIFQYYEKEERGRGNFPDRFSARQFPNYSSELNVNALLLGDSALYLCASSLAGGNGGEAFFGQGTRLTVV.

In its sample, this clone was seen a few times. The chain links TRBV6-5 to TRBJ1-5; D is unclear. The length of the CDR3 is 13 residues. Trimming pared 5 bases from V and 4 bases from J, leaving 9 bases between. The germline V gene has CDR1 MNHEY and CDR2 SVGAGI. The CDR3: CASSREFNQPQHF. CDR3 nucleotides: TGTGCCAGCAGTCGGGAGTTTAATCAGCCCCAGCATTTT.

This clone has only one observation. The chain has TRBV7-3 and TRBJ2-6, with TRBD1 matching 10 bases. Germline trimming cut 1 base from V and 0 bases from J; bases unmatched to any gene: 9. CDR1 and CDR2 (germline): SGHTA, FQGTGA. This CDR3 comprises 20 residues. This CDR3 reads CASSLRDRGTGDSGANVLTF. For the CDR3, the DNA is TGTGCCAGCAGCTTAAGAGATCGCGGGACAGGGGACTCTGGGGCCAACGTCCTGACTTTC.

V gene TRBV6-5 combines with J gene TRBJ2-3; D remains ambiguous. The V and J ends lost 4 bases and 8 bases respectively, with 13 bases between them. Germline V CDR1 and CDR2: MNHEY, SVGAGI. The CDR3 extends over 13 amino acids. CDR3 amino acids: CASSSVEPGTQYF. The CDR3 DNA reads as TGTGCCAGCAGTTCGGTCGAACCGGGTACGCAGTATTTT.

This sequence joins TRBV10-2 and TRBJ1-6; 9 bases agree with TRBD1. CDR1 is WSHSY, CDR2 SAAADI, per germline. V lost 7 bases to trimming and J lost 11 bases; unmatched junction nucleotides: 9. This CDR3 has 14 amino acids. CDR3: CASNGGTGITPLHF. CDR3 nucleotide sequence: TGCGCCAGCAATGGAGGGACAGGGATAACACCCCTCCACTTT.